The T cell receptor (beta chain) described here comes from a study of T cells after posttransplantation cyclophosphamide. Findings of the study overall: After PTCy, TRB diversity resembled that of CNI/methotrexate controls. Later blood repertoires were often dominated by clones from the donor CD8+ memory compartment. TRB overlap between skin or GI tissue T cells and blood was limited.

Busulfan-fludarabine conditioning, marrow transplant, and cyclophosphamide on days +3 and +4 were administered. About this clone: The antigen is not known.

Method: immunoSEQ multiplex PCR; TCRdb's copy keeps in-frame clones and lacks some. The repertoire holds 12,000 or so clones, with about nine tenths as singletons. The CDR3 totals 16 residues. The germline gives CDR1 KGHSH, CDR2 LQKENI. V lost 3 bases, J lost 5 bases, and 20 bases lay in between. Sequencing was performed on PBMCs, taken after allogeneic stem cell transplant with posttransplant cyclophosphamide. The chain employs TRBV18 and TRBJ2-7, with D maybe TRBD2 (5 bases). This clonotype was obtained from a female patient younger than 45 who received an allogeneic stem cell transplant from an unrelated donor, was CMV-positive, and had no GVHD. These T cells may partly come from the graft donor. The DNA of the CDR3 is TGTGCCAGCTCACCTACCCCGGGATCCCGGGCCGACGAGCAGTACTTC. Its protein product is CASSPTPGSRADEQYF.